Listed below are T cell receptor beta chains from one sample, sequenced in a study of shared clonotypes between healthy human individuals. Measured with immunoSEQ multiplex PCR; TCRdb has only the in-frame clones, and not every one. Among over 2 million clones listed, 85% to 95% were seen once. Input material: naive CD8+ T cells sorted from blood. The receptors shown here come from a man younger than 30 in good health. CDR3s include the opening cysteine and the closing phenylalanine or tryptophan. The order of the fields is J gene, clone size, D gene, V gene, CDR3 protein, CDR3 DNA. D genes are given only for firm matches. Where a row states a size, it is once, few, many or the class of an expanded clone; other rows omit it.

j_call: TRBJ2-5
clone_size: once
d_call: TRBD2
v_call: TRBV7-9
cdr3_aa: CASSSPGGVGETQYF
cdr3_nt: TGTGCCAGCAGCTCCCCCGGGGGGGTCGGGGAGACCCAGTACTTC

j_call: TRBJ1-2
clone_size: NA
d_call: TRBD1
v_call: TRBV28
cdr3_aa: CASSYTGTDYYGYTF
cdr3_nt: TGTGCCAGCAGCTATACCGGGACAGACTACTATGGCTACACCTTC

j_call: TRBJ2-2
clone_size: NA
d_call: TRBD2
v_call: TRBV7-2
cdr3_aa: CASSLLRLAGEMVLFF
cdr3_nt: TGTGCCAGCAGCTTACTCAGACTAGCGGGAGAAATGGTGCTGTTTTTT

j_call: TRBJ2-7
clone_size: few
d_call: TRBD2
v_call: TRBV9
cdr3_aa: CASSVGTSVSYEQYF
cdr3_nt: TGTGCCAGCAGCGTAGGGACTAGCGTCTCCTACGAGCAGTACTTC

j_call: TRBJ2-7
clone_size: NA
d_call: NA
v_call: TRBV6-6
cdr3_aa: CASSPSERGIHEQYF
cdr3_nt: TGTGCCAGCAGCCCGAGCGAACGGGGAATCCACGAGCAGTACTTC

j_call: TRBJ2-4
clone_size: once
d_call: NA
v_call: TRBV2
cdr3_aa: CASSPEGGDLQYF
cdr3_nt: TGTGCCAGCAGTCCCGAAGGAGGGGATCTTCAGTACTTC

j_call: TRBJ2-2
clone_size: NA
d_call: NA
v_call: TRBV9
cdr3_aa: CASSPESTGELFF
cdr3_nt: TGTGCCAGCAGCCCCGAAAGTACCGGGGAGCTGTTTTTT

j_call: TRBJ2-3
clone_size: NA
d_call: NA
v_call: TRBV7-6
cdr3_aa: CASSFHPIGVEGTDTQYF
cdr3_nt: TGTGCCAGCAGCTTCCACCCAATCGGGGTGGAAGGCACAGATACGCAGTATTTT

j_call: TRBJ1-2
clone_size: NA
d_call: TRBD1
v_call: TRBV9
cdr3_aa: CASSDLQGARGYTF
cdr3_nt: TGTGCCAGCAGCGATCTACAGGGGGCGCGCGGCTACACCTTC

j_call: TRBJ2-7
clone_size: NA
d_call: TRBD1
v_call: TRBV7-9
cdr3_aa: CASSQGERTGPLYEQYF
cdr3_nt: TGTGCCAGCAGCCAGGGTGAACGGACAGGGCCTCTCTACGAGCAGTACTTC

j_call: TRBJ1-1
clone_size: once
d_call: NA
v_call: TRBV7-6
cdr3_aa: CASSLNTEAFF
cdr3_nt: TGTGCCAGCAGCTTAAACACTGAAGCTTTCTTT

j_call: TRBJ2-5
clone_size: NA
d_call: TRBD1
v_call: TRBV12-5
cdr3_aa: CASGSQDRGEYQETQYF
cdr3_nt: TGTGCTAGTGGTTCCCAGGACAGGGGAGAGTACCAAGAGACCCAGTACTTC

j_call: TRBJ2-1
clone_size: NA
d_call: NA
v_call: TRBV10-3
cdr3_aa: CAISGRSEPHNEQFF
cdr3_nt: TGTGCCATCAGTGGACGAAGCGAGCCCCACAATGAGCAGTTCTTC

j_call: TRBJ1-1
clone_size: NA
d_call: NA
v_call: TRBV19
cdr3_aa: CASRQGMNTEAFF
cdr3_nt: TGTGCCAGTAGGCAGGGGATGAACACTGAAGCTTTCTTT

j_call: TRBJ1-1
clone_size: NA
d_call: NA
v_call: TRBV6-6
cdr3_aa: CASSYSEGRTEAFF
cdr3_nt: TGTGCCAGCAGTTACTCGGAGGGGCGGACTGAAGCTTTCTTT

j_call: TRBJ2-2
clone_size: once
d_call: NA
v_call: TRBV2
cdr3_aa: CASKEGANTGELFF
cdr3_nt: TGTGCCAGCAAGGAGGGCGCGAACACCGGGGAGCTGTTTTTT

j_call: TRBJ1-6
clone_size: NA
d_call: NA
v_call: TRBV27
cdr3_aa: CASGSALYNSPLHF
cdr3_nt: TGTGCCAGCGGGTCTGCCCTATATAATTCACCCCTCCACTTT

j_call: TRBJ1-6
clone_size: NA
d_call: NA
v_call: TRBV27
cdr3_aa: CASKGYGSPLHF
cdr3_nt: TGTGCCAGCAAGGGGTACGGTTCACCCCTCCACTTT

j_call: TRBJ2-1
clone_size: NA
d_call: NA
v_call: TRBV4-1
cdr3_aa: CASSQHGGYNEQFF
cdr3_nt: TGCGCCAGCAGCCAACACGGAGGCTACAATGAGCAGTTCTTC

j_call: TRBJ2-2
clone_size: NA
d_call: TRBD2
v_call: TRBV13
cdr3_aa: CASSSQHPGEGPNTGELFF
cdr3_nt: TGTGCCAGCAGCTCCCAACACCCCGGGGAGGGACCGAACACCGGGGAGCTGTTTTTT

j_call: TRBJ2-5
clone_size: NA
d_call: TRBD1
v_call: TRBV6-4
cdr3_aa: CASSTGTAKETQYF
cdr3_nt: TGTGCCAGCAGTACCGGGACAGCGAAAGAGACCCAGTACTTC

j_call: TRBJ1-5
clone_size: NA
d_call: NA
v_call: TRBV5-6
cdr3_aa: CASSLAGQEPQHF
cdr3_nt: TGTGCCAGCAGCTTGGCGGGGCAGGAGCCCCAGCATTTT

j_call: TRBJ2-7
clone_size: NA
d_call: NA
v_call: TRBV6-5
cdr3_aa: CASSYSEAPFEQYF
cdr3_nt: TGTGCCAGCAGTTACTCTGAGGCGCCCTTTGAGCAGTACTTC

j_call: TRBJ1-2
clone_size: NA
d_call: TRBD1
v_call: TRBV2
cdr3_aa: CASREFGTGDYRKRGYTF
cdr3_nt: TGTGCCAGCAGAGAGTTCGGGACAGGGGATTATCGGAAGCGTGGCTACACCTTC

j_call: TRBJ2-1
clone_size: NA
d_call: TRBD1
v_call: TRBV29-1
cdr3_aa: CSVEDWDRGENEQFF
cdr3_nt: TGCAGCGTTGAAGATTGGGACAGGGGGGAGAATGAGCAGTTCTTC

j_call: TRBJ2-1
clone_size: NA
d_call: NA
v_call: TRBV27
cdr3_aa: CASSLLDLNNEQFF
cdr3_nt: TGTGCCAGCAGTTTATTAGACCTAAACAATGAGCAGTTCTTC

j_call: TRBJ1-1
clone_size: NA
d_call: NA
v_call: TRBV13
cdr3_aa: CASSPQDRNTEAFF
cdr3_nt: TGTGCCAGCAGCCCCCAGGACAGGAACACTGAAGCTTTCTTT

j_call: TRBJ1-1
clone_size: NA
d_call: NA
v_call: TRBV6-5
cdr3_aa: CASSYRGGNTEAFF
cdr3_nt: TGTGCCAGCAGTTACAGGGGAGGGAACACTGAAGCTTTCTTT

j_call: TRBJ1-2
clone_size: NA
d_call: NA
v_call: TRBV19
cdr3_aa: CASNAGFYGYTF
cdr3_nt: TGTGCCAGTAACGCCGGGTTCTATGGCTACACCTTC

j_call: TRBJ1-1
clone_size: NA
d_call: NA
v_call: TRBV6-5
cdr3_aa: CASSYSISGNTEAFF
cdr3_nt: TGTGCCAGCAGTTACTCGATATCGGGGAACACTGAAGCTTTCTTT

j_call: TRBJ2-7
clone_size: NA
d_call: NA
v_call: TRBV28
cdr3_aa: CASRPQGGGYEQYF
cdr3_nt: TGTGCCAGCAGGCCCCAGGGTGGGGGGTACGAGCAGTACTTC

j_call: TRBJ2-1
clone_size: once
d_call: TRBD2
v_call: TRBV10-1
cdr3_aa: CASSDLAGESYNEQFF
cdr3_nt: TGCGCCAGCAGTGACCTAGCGGGAGAATCCTACAATGAGCAGTTCTTC

j_call: TRBJ2-3
clone_size: NA
d_call: NA
v_call: TRBV19
cdr3_aa: CASSIEGEGIYTDTQYF
cdr3_nt: TGTGCCAGTAGTATAGAGGGTGAAGGTATTTACACAGATACGCAGTATTTT

j_call: TRBJ2-1
clone_size: NA
d_call: NA
v_call: TRBV7-6
cdr3_aa: CASSPDPSYNEQFF
cdr3_nt: TGTGCCAGCAGCCCCGATCCCTCCTACAATGAGCAGTTCTTC

j_call: TRBJ2-7
clone_size: NA
d_call: TRBD1
v_call: TRBV5-1
cdr3_aa: CASSLEDRVSYEQYF
cdr3_nt: TGCGCCAGCAGCTTGGAGGACAGGGTTTCCTACGAGCAGTACTTC

j_call: TRBJ2-7
clone_size: NA
d_call: NA
v_call: TRBV29-1
cdr3_aa: CSVEDLKGTLYEQYF
cdr3_nt: TGCAGCGTTGAAGATCTTAAGGGCACTCTCTACGAGCAGTACTTC

j_call: TRBJ2-3
clone_size: NA
d_call: NA
v_call: TRBV5-6
cdr3_aa: CASSLGSDTQYF
cdr3_nt: TGTGCCAGCAGCCTGGGGTCGGATACGCAGTATTTT

j_call: TRBJ2-3
clone_size: NA
d_call: NA
v_call: TRBV10-1
cdr3_aa: CASSDRLAADTQYF
cdr3_nt: TGCGCCAGCAGTGACAGGCTAGCCGCAGATACGCAGTATTTT

j_call: TRBJ2-7
clone_size: NA
d_call: NA
v_call: TRBV13
cdr3_aa: CASSFLTRPSDEQYF
cdr3_nt: TGTGCCAGCAGCTTTTTGACAAGGCCCTCCGACGAGCAGTACTTC

j_call: TRBJ2-7
clone_size: NA
d_call: TRBD2
v_call: TRBV14
cdr3_aa: CASSRSGAGIYEQYF
cdr3_nt: TGTGCCAGCAGCCGGAGCGGGGCCGGGATTTACGAGCAGTACTTC

j_call: TRBJ2-7
clone_size: NA
d_call: NA
v_call: TRBV7-6
cdr3_aa: CASSWGEDSYEQYF
cdr3_nt: TGTGCCAGCAGCTGGGGGGAGGACTCCTACGAGCAGTACTTC

j_call: TRBJ1-5
clone_size: NA
d_call: NA
v_call: TRBV6-6
cdr3_aa: CASSYGQSSNQPQHF
cdr3_nt: TGTGCCAGCAGTTACGGACAGAGTAGCAATCAGCCCCAGCATTTT

j_call: TRBJ2-7
clone_size: NA
d_call: NA
v_call: TRBV27
cdr3_aa: CASSPGSSYEQYF
cdr3_nt: TGTGCCAGCAGTCCAGGGAGCTCCTACGAGCAGTACTTC

j_call: TRBJ2-7
clone_size: few
d_call: TRBD2
v_call: TRBV4-3
cdr3_aa: CASSPGTSGYEQYF
cdr3_nt: TGCGCCAGCAGCCCAGGGACTAGCGGCTACGAGCAGTACTTC

j_call: TRBJ1-3
clone_size: NA
d_call: TRBD1
v_call: TRBV10-3
cdr3_aa: CAIRITGGASGNTIYF
cdr3_nt: TGTGCCATCAGAATAACAGGGGGCGCAAGTGGAAACACCATATATTTT

j_call: TRBJ1-1
clone_size: NA
d_call: NA
v_call: TRBV7-9
cdr3_aa: CASSLGPMRLIGETEAFF
cdr3_nt: TGTGCCAGCAGCTTAGGCCCCATGCGCCTTATAGGGGAGACTGAAGCTTTCTTT

j_call: TRBJ2-3
clone_size: NA
d_call: NA
v_call: TRBV7-9
cdr3_aa: CASREVTDTQYF
cdr3_nt: TGTGCCAGCAGGGAGGTCACAGATACGCAGTATTTT

j_call: TRBJ2-2
clone_size: NA
d_call: NA
v_call: TRBV29-1
cdr3_aa: CSVAPRERSFGELFF
cdr3_nt: TGCAGCGTCGCGCCGCGGGAACGTTCATTTGGGGAGCTGTTTTTT

j_call: TRBJ2-7
clone_size: NA
d_call: NA
v_call: TRBV5-1
cdr3_aa: CASSLNSYEQYF
cdr3_nt: TGCGCCAGCAGCTTAAACAGCTACGAGCAGTACTTC

j_call: TRBJ1-2
clone_size: NA
d_call: NA
v_call: TRBV6-5
cdr3_aa: CASSFGSYGYTF
cdr3_nt: TGTGCCAGCAGTTTCGGCAGCTATGGCTACACCTTC

j_call: TRBJ2-1
clone_size: NA
d_call: NA
v_call: TRBV7-7
cdr3_aa: CASSLEPGEGNEQFF
cdr3_nt: TGTGCTAGCAGCTTAGAGCCAGGGGAAGGGAATGAGCAGTTCTTC

j_call: TRBJ1-5
clone_size: NA
d_call: TRBD1
v_call: TRBV9
cdr3_aa: CASGEGQGHQPQHF
cdr3_nt: TGTGCCAGCGGTGAGGGACAGGGGCATCAGCCCCAGCATTTT

j_call: TRBJ2-7
clone_size: NA
d_call: NA
v_call: TRBV10-2
cdr3_aa: CASSESSEGYYEQYF
cdr3_nt: TGCGCCAGCAGTGAAAGTTCGGAGGGGTACTACGAGCAGTACTTC

j_call: TRBJ2-7
clone_size: NA
d_call: NA
v_call: TRBV18
cdr3_aa: CASSPPGPGHEQYF
cdr3_nt: TGTGCCAGCTCACCACCCGGACCGGGTCACGAGCAGTACTTC

j_call: TRBJ1-5
clone_size: NA
d_call: NA
v_call: TRBV6-1
cdr3_aa: CASSELGGFQPQHF
cdr3_nt: TGTGCCAGCAGTGAGCTGGGGGGTTTTCAGCCCCAGCATTTT